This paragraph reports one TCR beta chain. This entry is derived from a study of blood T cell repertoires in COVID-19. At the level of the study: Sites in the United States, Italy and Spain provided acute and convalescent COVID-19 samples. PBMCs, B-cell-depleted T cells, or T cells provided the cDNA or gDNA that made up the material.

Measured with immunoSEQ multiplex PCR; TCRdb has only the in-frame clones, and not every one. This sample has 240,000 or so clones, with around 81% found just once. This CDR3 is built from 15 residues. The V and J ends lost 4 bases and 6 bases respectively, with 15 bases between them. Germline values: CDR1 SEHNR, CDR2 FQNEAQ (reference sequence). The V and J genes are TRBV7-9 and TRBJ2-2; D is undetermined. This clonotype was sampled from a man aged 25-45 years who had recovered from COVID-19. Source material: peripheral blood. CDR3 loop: CASSSEVQAPGELFF. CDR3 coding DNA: TGTGCCAGCAGCTCAGAAGTCCAGGCCCCCGGGGAGCTGTTTTTT.